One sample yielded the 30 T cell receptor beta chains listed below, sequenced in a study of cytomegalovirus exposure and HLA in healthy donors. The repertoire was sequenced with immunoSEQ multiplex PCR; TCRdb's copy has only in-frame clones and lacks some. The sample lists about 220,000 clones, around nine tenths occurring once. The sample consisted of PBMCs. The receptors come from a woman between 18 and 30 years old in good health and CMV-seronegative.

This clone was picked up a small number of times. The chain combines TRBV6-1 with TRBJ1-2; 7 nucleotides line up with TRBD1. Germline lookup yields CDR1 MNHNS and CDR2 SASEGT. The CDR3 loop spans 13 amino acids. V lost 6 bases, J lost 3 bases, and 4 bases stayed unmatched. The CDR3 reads CASRGDRDYGYTF. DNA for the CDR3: TGTGCCAGCAGGGGAGACAGGGACTATGGCTACACCTTC.

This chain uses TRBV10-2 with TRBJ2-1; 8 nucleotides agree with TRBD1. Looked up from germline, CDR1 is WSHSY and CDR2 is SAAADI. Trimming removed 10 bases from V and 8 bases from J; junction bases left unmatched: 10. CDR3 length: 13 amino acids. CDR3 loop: CATQGAVVDEQFF. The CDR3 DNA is TGCGCCACCCAGGGGGCGGTTGTGGATGAGCAGTTCTTC.

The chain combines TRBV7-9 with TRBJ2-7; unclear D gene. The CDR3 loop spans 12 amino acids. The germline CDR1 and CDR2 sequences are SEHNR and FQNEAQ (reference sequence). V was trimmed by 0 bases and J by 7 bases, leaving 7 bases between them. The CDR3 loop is CASSLARGEQYF. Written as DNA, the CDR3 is TGTGCCAGCAGCTTAGCTCGAGGAGAGCAGTACTTC.

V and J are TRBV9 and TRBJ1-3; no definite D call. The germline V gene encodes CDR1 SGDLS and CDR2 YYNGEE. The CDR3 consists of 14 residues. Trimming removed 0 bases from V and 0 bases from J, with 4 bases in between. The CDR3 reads CASSVGSSGNTIYF. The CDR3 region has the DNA TGTGCCAGCAGCGTAGGGAGCTCTGGAAACACCATATATTTT.

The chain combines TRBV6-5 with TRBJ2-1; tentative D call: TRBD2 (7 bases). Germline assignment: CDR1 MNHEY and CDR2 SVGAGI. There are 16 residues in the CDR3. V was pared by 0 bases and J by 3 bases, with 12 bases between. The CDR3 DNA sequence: TGTGCCAGCAGTTACTCGAGGGGGAGGGTCTACAATGAGCAGTTCTTC. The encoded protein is CASSYSRGRVYNEQFF.

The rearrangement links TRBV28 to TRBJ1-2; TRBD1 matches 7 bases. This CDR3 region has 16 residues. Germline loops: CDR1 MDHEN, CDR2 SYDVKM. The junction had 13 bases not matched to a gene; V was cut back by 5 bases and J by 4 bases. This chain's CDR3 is CASSANPTGMSYGYTF. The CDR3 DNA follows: TGTGCCAGCAGTGCCAACCCGACAGGGATGAGCTATGGCTACACCTTC.

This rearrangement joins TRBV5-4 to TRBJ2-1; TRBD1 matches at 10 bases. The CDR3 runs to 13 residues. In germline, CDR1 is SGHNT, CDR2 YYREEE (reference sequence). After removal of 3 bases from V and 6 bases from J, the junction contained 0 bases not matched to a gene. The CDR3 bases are TGTGCCAGCAGCTGGACAGGGGGCAATGAGCAGTTCTTC. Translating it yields CASSWTGGNEQFF. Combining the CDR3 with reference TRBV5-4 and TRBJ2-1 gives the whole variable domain ETGVTQSPTHLIKTRGQQVTLRCSSQSGHNTVSWYQQALGQGPQFIFQYYREEENGRGNFPPRFSGLQFPNYSSELNVNALELDDSALYLCASSWTGGNEQFFGPGTRLTVL.

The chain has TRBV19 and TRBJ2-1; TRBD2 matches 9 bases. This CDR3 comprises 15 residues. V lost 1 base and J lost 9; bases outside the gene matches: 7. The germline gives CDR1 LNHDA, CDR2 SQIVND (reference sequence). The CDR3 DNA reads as TGTGCCAGTAGTATAGGGGGACTAGCTATCGGTGAGCAGTTCTTC. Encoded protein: CASSIGGLAIGEQFF.

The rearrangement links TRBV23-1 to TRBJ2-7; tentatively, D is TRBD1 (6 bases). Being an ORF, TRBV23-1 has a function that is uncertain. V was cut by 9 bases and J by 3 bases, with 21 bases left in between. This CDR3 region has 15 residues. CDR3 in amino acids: CARKQGRLCIYEQYF. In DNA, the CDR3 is TGCGCCAGGAAACAGGGCCGTTTATGTATCTACGAGCAGTACTTC.

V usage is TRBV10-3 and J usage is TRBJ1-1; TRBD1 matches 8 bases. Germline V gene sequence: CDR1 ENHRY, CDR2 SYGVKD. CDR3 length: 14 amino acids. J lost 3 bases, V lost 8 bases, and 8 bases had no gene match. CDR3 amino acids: CAIALQGVDTEAFF. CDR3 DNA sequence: TGTGCCATCGCATTACAGGGGGTGGACACTGAAGCTTTCTTT.

As DNA, the CDR3 is TGTGCCTGGAGTGTACTGAGACTATACACTTCACCCCTCCACTTT. This translates into CAWSVLRLYTSPLHF. The chain is built from TRBV30 and TRBJ1-6; D remains unclear. V dropped 0 bases and J dropped 9 bases, with 15 bases sitting between them. The CDR3 totals 15 residues. CDR1 is GTSNPN and CDR2 is SVGIG in the germline V gene (reference sequence).

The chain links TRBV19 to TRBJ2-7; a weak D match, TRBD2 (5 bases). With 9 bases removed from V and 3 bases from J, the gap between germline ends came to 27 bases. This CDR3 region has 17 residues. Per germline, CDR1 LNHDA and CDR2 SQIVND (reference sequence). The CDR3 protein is CARGSPQKDCRRYEQYF. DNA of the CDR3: TGTGCCAGAGGGTCCCCTCAAAAGGACTGTCGACGCTACGAGCAGTACTTC.

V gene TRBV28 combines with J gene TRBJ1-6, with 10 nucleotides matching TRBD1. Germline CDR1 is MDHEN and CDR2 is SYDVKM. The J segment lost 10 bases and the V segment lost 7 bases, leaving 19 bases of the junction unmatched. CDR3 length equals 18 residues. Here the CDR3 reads CASTWTGGNLLVPSPLHF. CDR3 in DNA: TGTGCCAGCACCTGGACAGGGGGTAACCTCCTCGTCCCGTCACCCCTCCACTTT.

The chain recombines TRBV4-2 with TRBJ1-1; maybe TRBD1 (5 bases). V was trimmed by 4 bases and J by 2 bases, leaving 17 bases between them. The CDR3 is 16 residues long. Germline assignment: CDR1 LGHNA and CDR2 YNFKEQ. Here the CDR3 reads CASSRMQGQTNTEAFF. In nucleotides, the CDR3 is TGTGCCAGCAGCCGAATGCAGGGCCAGACCAACACTGAAGCTTTCTTT.

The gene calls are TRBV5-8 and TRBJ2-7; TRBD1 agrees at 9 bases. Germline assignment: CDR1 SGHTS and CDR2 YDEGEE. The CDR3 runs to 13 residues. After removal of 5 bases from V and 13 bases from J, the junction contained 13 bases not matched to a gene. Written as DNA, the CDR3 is TGTGCCAGCAGTATAGTAAGGAGGGACAGGGTTTACTTC. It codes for CASSIVRRDRVYF.

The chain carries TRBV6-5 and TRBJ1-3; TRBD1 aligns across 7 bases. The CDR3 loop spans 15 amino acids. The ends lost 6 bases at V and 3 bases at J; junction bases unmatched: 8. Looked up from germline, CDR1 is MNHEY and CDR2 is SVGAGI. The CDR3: CASRRQGLGGNTIYF. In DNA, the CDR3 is TGTGCCAGCAGAAGACAGGGCCTCGGTGGAAACACCATATATTTT.

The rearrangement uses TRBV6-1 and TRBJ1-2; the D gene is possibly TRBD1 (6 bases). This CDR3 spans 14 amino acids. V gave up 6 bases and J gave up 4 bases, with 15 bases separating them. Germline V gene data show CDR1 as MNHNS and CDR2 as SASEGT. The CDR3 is CASSTGSLGYGYTF. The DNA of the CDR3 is TGTGCCAGCAGCACAGGGAGTTTGGGCTATGGCTACACCTTC.

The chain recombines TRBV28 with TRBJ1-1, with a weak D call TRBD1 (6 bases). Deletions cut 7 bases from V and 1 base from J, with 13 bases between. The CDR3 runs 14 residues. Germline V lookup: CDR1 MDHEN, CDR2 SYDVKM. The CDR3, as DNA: TGTGCCAGCACCGCAGGACAGCAGAACACTGAAGCTTTCTTT. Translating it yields CASTAGQQNTEAFF.

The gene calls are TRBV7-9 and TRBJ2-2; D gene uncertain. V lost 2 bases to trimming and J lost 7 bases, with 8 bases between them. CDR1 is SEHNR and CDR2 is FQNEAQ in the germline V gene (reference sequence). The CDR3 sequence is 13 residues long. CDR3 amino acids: CASSLSGVGELFF. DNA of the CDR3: TGTGCCAGCAGCTTATCTGGAGTCGGGGAGCTGTTTTTT.

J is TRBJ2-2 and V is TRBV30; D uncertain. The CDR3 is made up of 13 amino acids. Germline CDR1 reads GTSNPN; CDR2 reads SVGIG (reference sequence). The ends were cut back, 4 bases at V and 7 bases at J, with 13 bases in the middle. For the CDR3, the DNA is TGTGCCTGGACGCTCCTCGGCGGCGGGGAGCTGTTTTTT. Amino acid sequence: CAWTLLGGGELFF. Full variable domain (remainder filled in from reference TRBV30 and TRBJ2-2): SQTIHQWPATLVQPVGSPLSLECTVEGTSNPNLYWYRQAAGRGLQLLFYSVGIGQISSEVPQNLSASRPQDRQFILSSKKLLLSDSGFYLCAWTLLGGGELFFGEGSRLTVL.

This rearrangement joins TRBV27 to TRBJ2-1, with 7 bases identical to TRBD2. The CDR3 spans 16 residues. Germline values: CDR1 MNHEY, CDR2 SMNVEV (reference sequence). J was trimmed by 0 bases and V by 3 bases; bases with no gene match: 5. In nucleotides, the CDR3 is TGTGCCAGCAGTTTCTCTGGCGGGAGCTCCTACAATGAGCAGTTCTTC. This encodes CASSFSGGSSYNEQFF.

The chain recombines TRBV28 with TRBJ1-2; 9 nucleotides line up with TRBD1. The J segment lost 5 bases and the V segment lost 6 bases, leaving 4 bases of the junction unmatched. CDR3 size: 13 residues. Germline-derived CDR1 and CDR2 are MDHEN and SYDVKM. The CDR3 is CASSRDRVYGYTF. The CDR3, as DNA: TGTGCCAGCAGCCGGGACAGGGTTTATGGCTACACCTTC.

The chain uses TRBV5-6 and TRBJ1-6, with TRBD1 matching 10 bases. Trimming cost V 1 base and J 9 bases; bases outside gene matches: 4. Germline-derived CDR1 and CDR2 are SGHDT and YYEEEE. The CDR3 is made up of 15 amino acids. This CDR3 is CASSLYGQGVSPLHF. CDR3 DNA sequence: TGTGCCAGCAGCTTGTATGGACAGGGGGTTTCACCCCTCCACTTT.

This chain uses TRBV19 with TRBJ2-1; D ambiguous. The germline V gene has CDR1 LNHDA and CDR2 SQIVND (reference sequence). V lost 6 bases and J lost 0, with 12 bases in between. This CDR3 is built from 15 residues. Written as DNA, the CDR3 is TGTGCCAGTAGCACTAAATTGCCCTCCTACAATGAGCAGTTCTTC. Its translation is CASSTKLPSYNEQFF.

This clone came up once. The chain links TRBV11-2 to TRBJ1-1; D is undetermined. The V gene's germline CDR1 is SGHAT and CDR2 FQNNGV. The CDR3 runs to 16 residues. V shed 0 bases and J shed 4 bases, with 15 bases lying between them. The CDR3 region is CASSLEDGVGFTEAFF. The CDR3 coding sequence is TGTGCCAGCAGCTTAGAAGATGGAGTCGGATTCACTGAAGCTTTCTTT.

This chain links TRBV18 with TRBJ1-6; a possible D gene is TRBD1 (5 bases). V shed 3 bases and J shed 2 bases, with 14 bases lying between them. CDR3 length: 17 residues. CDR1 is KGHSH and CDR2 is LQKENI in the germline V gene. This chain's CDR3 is CASSPYQRTPYNSPLHF. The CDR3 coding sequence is TGTGCCAGCTCACCGTACCAAAGGACACCCTATAATTCACCCCTCCACTTT.

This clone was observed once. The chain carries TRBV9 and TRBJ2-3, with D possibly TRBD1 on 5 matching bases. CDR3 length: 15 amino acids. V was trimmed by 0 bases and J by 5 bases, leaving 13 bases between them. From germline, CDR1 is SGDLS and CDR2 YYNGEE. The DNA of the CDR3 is TGTGCCAGCAGCGTAGAATTAGGGGTCGGAGATACGCAGTATTTT. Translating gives CASSVELGVGDTQYF.

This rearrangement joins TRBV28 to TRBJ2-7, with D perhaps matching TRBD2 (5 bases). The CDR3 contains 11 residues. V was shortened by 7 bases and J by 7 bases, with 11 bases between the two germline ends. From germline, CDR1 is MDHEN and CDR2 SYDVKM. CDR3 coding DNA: TGTGCCAGCACCAGACGCGGGGAGCAGTACTTC. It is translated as CASTRRGEQYF.

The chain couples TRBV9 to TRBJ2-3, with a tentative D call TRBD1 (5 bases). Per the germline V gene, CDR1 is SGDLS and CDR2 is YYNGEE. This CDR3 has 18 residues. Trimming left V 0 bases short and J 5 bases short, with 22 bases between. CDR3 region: CASSVVRGPGPWGDTQYF. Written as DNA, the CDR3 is TGTGCCAGCAGCGTAGTGCGAGGTCCAGGGCCCTGGGGAGATACGCAGTATTTT.

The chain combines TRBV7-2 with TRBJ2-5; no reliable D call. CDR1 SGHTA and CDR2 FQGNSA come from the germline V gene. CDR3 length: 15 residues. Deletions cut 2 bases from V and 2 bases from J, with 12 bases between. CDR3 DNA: TGTGCCAGCAGCTTACTTGGCCTTATGCAAGAGACCCAGTACTTC. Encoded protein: CASSLLGLMQETQYF. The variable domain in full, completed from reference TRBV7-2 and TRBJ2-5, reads GAGVSQSPSNKVTEKGKDVELRCDPISGHTALYWYRQSLGQGLEFLIYFQGNSAPDKSGLPSDRFSAERTGGSVSTLTIQRTQQEDSAVYLCASSLLGLMQETQYFGPGTRLLVL.